The 22 T cell receptor beta chains below were found in one sample sequenced in a study of blood T cell repertoires in COVID-19. Assay used: immunoSEQ multiplex PCR; TCRdb lists only in-frame clones, some missing. Altogether 68,000 or so clones are present, roughly 80% being singletons, with the ten largest covering over 40%. Sequencing was performed on peripheral blood. The origin of the receptors is a human donor in a cohort sampled during active COVID-19.

The chain carries TRBV24-1 and TRBJ2-6; D remains unclear. Deletions cut 9 bases from V and 2 bases from J, with 13 bases between. The germline gives CDR1 KGHDR, CDR2 SFDVKD. The CDR3 spans 15 residues. The CDR3 protein is CATLDNGAGANVLTF. CDR3 nucleotide sequence: TGTGCCACCCTCGACAATGGTGCTGGGGCCAACGTCCTGACTTTC.

The chain couples TRBV7-8 to TRBJ1-1; the D gene is possibly TRBD1 (5 bases). The V and J ends lost 2 bases and 6 bases respectively, with 7 bases between them. The germline V gene has CDR1 SGHVS and CDR2 FQNEAQ. CDR3 length: 12 residues. The CDR3, as DNA: TGTGCCAGCAGCTTATGGGGCGCTGAAGCTTTCTTT. Translation: CASSLWGAEAFF.

This sequence joins TRBV7-8 and TRBJ1-3, with a possible D match to TRBD1 (5 bases). The CDR3 is 17 residues long. V was pared by 2 bases and J by 2 bases, with 16 bases between. Germline V gene data show CDR1 as SGHVS and CDR2 as FQNEAQ. The DNA for the CDR3 is TGTGCCAGCAGCTTAACAGGCCCAGGCTTTGCTGGAAACACCATATATTTT. It yields the protein CASSLTGPGFAGNTIYF.

The chain recombines TRBV5-1 with TRBJ2-7, with 7 bases identical to TRBD1. CDR3 size: 14 residues. Germline V gene data show CDR1 as SGHRS and CDR2 as YFSETQ. Trimming removed 1 base from V and 3 bases from J; junction bases left unmatched: 4. CDR3 amino acids: CASSLNRGNYEQYF. In DNA, the CDR3 is TGCGCCAGCAGCTTGAACAGGGGTAACTACGAGCAGTACTTC.

This chain joins TRBV19 and TRBJ2-5; 10 nucleotides match TRBD2. There are 17 residues in the CDR3. Trimming removed 1 base from V and 3 bases from J; junction bases left unmatched: 8. Germline CDR1 and CDR2: LNHDA and SQIVND (reference sequence). The CDR3 DNA follows: TGTGCCAGTAGTATAGTCGGGCTAGCGGGGGTTGAAGAGACCCAGTACTTC. Amino acid sequence: CASSIVGLAGVEETQYF.

This rearrangement joins TRBV7-2 to TRBJ2-7; D is possibly TRBD2 (6 bases). The CDR3 runs to 15 residues. V was pared by 2 bases and J by 2 bases, with 13 bases between. Germline lookup yields CDR1 SGHTA and CDR2 FQGNSA. The CDR3 region has the DNA TGTGCCAGCAGCTTACGGGGGAGCAGGACCTACGAGCAGTACTTC. Protein sequence: CASSLRGSRTYEQYF.

DNA for the CDR3: TGCGCCAGCAGCTTAACAGGGACGAACACCGGGGAGCTGTTTTTT. It encodes CASSLTGTNTGELFF. The V gene is TRBV5-1, the J gene TRBJ2-2, with D perhaps TRBD1 (6 bases). This CDR3 is built from 15 residues. Germline V lookup: CDR1 SGHRS, CDR2 YFSETQ. V lost 2 bases and J lost 0, with 8 bases in between.

The gene calls are TRBV5-4 and TRBJ2-1; 8 bases fit TRBD2. Germline-derived CDR1 and CDR2 are SGHNT and YYREEE (reference sequence). After removal of 3 bases from V and 7 bases from J, the junction contained 6 bases not matched to a gene. The CDR3 covers 14 residues. The CDR3 sequence is CASSSRTSTNEQFF. The CDR3 bases are TGTGCCAGCAGCTCCCGGACTAGCACTAATGAGCAGTTCTTC.

This clone appeared a few times. This chain uses TRBV28 with TRBJ2-7; 9 bases are shared with TRBD1. V dropped 7 bases and J dropped 2; count of bases not matched to a gene: 6. The germline gives CDR1 MDHEN, CDR2 SYDVKM. This CDR3 region has 14 residues. The CDR3: CASTPGDRAYEQYF. For the CDR3, the DNA is TGTGCCAGCACCCCGGGGGACAGGGCCTACGAGCAGTACTTC.

The chain is built from TRBV10-3 and TRBJ2-1; D is possibly TRBD1 (5 bases). V lost 2 bases, J lost 7 bases, and 18 bases lay in between. This CDR3 has 16 residues. The germline gives CDR1 ENHRY, CDR2 SYGVKD. The CDR3 DNA reads as TGTGCCATCAGTGAGGTTAAGGGGCAGTACGTAAATGAGCAGTTCTTC. This codes for CAISEVKGQYVNEQFF.

Only a few counts were recorded for this clone. V is TRBV28 and J is TRBJ1-2, with D perhaps TRBD1 (5 bases). The V gene lost 3 bases and the J gene lost 4 bases, with 15 bases spanning the gap. This CDR3 comprises 15 residues. The germline V gene has CDR1 MDHEN and CDR2 SYDVKM. CDR3 region: CASSFGGNRLYGYTF. The CDR3 nucleotides are TGTGCCAGCAGTTTTGGGGGGAACAGGCTCTATGGCTACACCTTC.

V is TRBV5-4 and J is TRBJ1-1; 7 nucleotides line up with TRBD1. CDR3 length: 15 amino acids. Germline-derived CDR1 and CDR2 are SGHNT and YYREEE (reference sequence). Trimming removed 2 bases from V and 1 base from J; junction bases left unmatched: 5. The CDR3 sequence is CASSFTGARNTEAFF. CDR3 DNA: TGTGCCAGCAGCTTTACAGGGGCGCGGAACACTGAAGCTTTCTTT.

V gene TRBV30 combines with J gene TRBJ1-1; D gene uncertain. The CDR3 runs to 14 residues. Germline assignment: CDR1 GTSNPN and CDR2 SVGIG (reference sequence). Trimming pared 1 base from V and 1 base from J, leaving 10 bases between. CDR3 region: CAWSGVGRNTEAFF. The CDR3 coding sequence is TGTGCCTGGAGTGGGGTCGGGAGGAACACTGAAGCTTTCTTT.

J is TRBJ1-4 and V is TRBV7-6; 11 bases match TRBD1. V shed 5 bases, J shed 4 bases, and the junction held 6 bases outside the gene matches. The germline CDR1 and CDR2 sequences are SGHVS and FNYEAQ. The CDR3 spans 16 residues. As DNA, the CDR3 is TGTGCCAGCAGCACCCGGGACAGGGGGAATAATGAAAAACTGTTTTTT. It is translated as CASSTRDRGNNEKLFF.

The rearrangement uses TRBV7-9 and TRBJ2-7; D perhaps matches TRBD1 (5 bases). The CDR3 totals 13 residues. Germline CDR1 and CDR2: SEHNR and FQNEAQ (reference sequence). Deletions cut 1 base from V and 2 bases from J, with 6 bases between. This CDR3 is CASSLGQPYEQYF. For the CDR3, the DNA is TGTGCCAGCAGCTTAGGACAGCCCTACGAGCAGTACTTC. Drawing the rest from reference TRBV7-9 and TRBJ2-7, the complete variable domain is DTGVSQNPRHKITKRGQNVTFRCDPISEHNRLYWYRQTLGQGPEFLTYFQNEAQLEKSRLLSDRFSAERPKGSFSTLEIQRTEQGDSAMYLCASSLGQPYEQYFGPGTRLTVT.

This clone appeared a few times. J is TRBJ1-6 and V is TRBV7-2; D possibly corresponds to TRBD1 (5 bases). The CDR3 runs 16 residues. The germline gives CDR1 SGHTA, CDR2 FQGNSA. Trimming took off 1 base at V and 9 bases at J, with 16 bases between the two ends. The CDR3 region has the DNA TGTGCCAGCAGCTTAGTACTGGGGCGAGCCATTTCACCCCTCCACTTT. It translates to CASSLVLGRAISPLHF.

The chain links TRBV7-2 to TRBJ2-1; 15 bases are shared with TRBD2. The CDR3 has 15 residues. CDR1 is SGHTA and CDR2 is FQGNSA in the germline V gene. J lost 12 bases, V lost 5 bases, and 8 bases had no gene match. As DNA, the CDR3 is TGTGCCAGCAGCCTGTCTGGGACTAGCGGGGGGCGGCAGTTCTTC. Amino acids: CASSLSGTSGGRQFF.

This clone was seen just once. The chain couples TRBV5-1 to TRBJ1-1; a weak D match, TRBD1 (5 bases). Trimming took off 6 bases at V and 3 bases at J, with 12 bases between the two ends. The CDR3 extends over 13 amino acids. Germline CDR1 is SGHRS and CDR2 is YFSETQ. CDR3 in DNA: TGCGCCAGCACCCCCAGGGAGGACACTGAAGCTTTCTTT. Its protein is CASTPREDTEAFF.

This chain links TRBV11-2 with TRBJ2-1; D possibly corresponds to TRBD1 (6 bases). Germline CDR1 reads SGHAT; CDR2 reads FQNNGV. CDR3 length equals 17 residues. V lost 5 bases to trimming and J lost 0 bases, with 17 bases between them. The CDR3 DNA reads as TGTGCCAGCAGCCAGGGGATAGGGACCTCCTCCTACAATGAGCAGTTCTTC. It codes for CASSQGIGTSSYNEQFF. The full variable domain, completed using reference TRBV11-2 and TRBJ2-1, is EAGVAQSPRYKIIEKRQSVAFWCNPISGHATLYWYQQILGQGPKLLIQFQNNGVVDDSQLPKDRFSAERLKGVDSTLKIQPAKLEDSAVYLCASSQGIGTSSYNEQFFGPGTRLTVL.

This sequence joins TRBV19 and TRBJ2-1; TRBD2 matches 7 bases. The V segment lost 5 bases and the J segment 4 bases; nucleotides outside the gene matches: 11. There are 16 residues in the CDR3. In germline, CDR1 is LNHDA, CDR2 SQIVND (reference sequence). The CDR3 loop is CASSPTRRGIYNEQFF. CDR3 DNA: TGTGCCAGTAGTCCCACGCGGCGGGGGATTTACAATGAGCAGTTCTTC.

The chain joins TRBV5-7 to TRBJ1-4; a possible D gene is TRBD1 (5 bases). TRBV5-7 is an open reading frame whose function is uncertain. V was cut by 5 bases and J by 10 bases, with 6 bases left in between. The CDR3 covers 10 residues. The CDR3 is CASRGVKLFF. The CDR3, as DNA: TGTGCCAGCAGAGGGGTAAAACTGTTTTTT.

The chain joins TRBV28 to TRBJ2-7, with D tentatively TRBD1 (6 bases). Germline CDR1 and CDR2: MDHEN and SYDVKM. V was cut by 1 base and J by 0 bases, with 10 bases left in between. The CDR3 is 15 residues long. The CDR3 reads CASSLLAGASYEQYF. Written as DNA, the CDR3 is TGTGCCAGCAGTTTATTGGCAGGGGCCTCCTACGAGCAGTACTTC.